This entry describes one TCR beta chain. Its antigen is unknown. The sample holds other DNA sequences that translate to the same CDR3. The sample originates from a study of shared clonotypes between healthy human individuals. Study summary: Per donor, CD8 memory used one plate, CD8 naive used two, CD4 memory used three and CD4 naive used three. General observations from the study: Clonotype sharing across donors was expected to vary with sequencing depth. Naive subsets typically showed greater estimated richness than memory subsets.

The sorted-subset replicate PCRs were given about 200 ng DNA, which is 30,000 to 35,000 T cell genomes. The method was immunoSEQ multiplex PCR; TCRdb's version includes in-frame clones alone and lacks a portion of them. Of 2 million to 2.5 million clones listed, over 85% were seen once; the top ten hold approximately 0.36%. V was pared by 1 base and J by 1 base, with 3 bases of the junction left unmatched. This CDR3 region has 15 residues. The germline CDR1 and CDR2 sequences are LNHNV and YYDKDF (reference sequence). The chain is built from TRBV15 and TRBJ2-7; 8 nucleotides match TRBD1. Sequencing was carried out using naive CD4+ T cells from PBMCs. Subset defined: CD45RA+ positively selected. This clonotype was obtained from a man aged 18-30 years in good health. Some clones in this sample may be carry-over from other donors' samples. CDR3: CATSRGQGPSYEQYF. The CDR3 region has the DNA TGTGCCACCAGCAGAGGACAGGGGCCATCCTACGAGCAGTACTTC. Filled out from reference TRBV15 and TRBJ2-7, the complete variable domain reads DAMVIQNPRYQVTQFGKPVTLSCSQTLNHNVMYWYQQKSSQAPKLLFHYYDKDFNNEADTPDNFQSRRPNTSFCFLDIRSPGLGDTAMYLCATSRGQGPSYEQYFGPGTRLTVT.